A selection of T cell receptor beta chains follows, all from one sample in a study of neurological immune-mediated disorders. TCRdb ran MiXCR on the 5' RACE reads and lists one entry per CDR3 protein. The table has approximately 82,000 distinct CDR3 sequences, roughly 2.6% seen once. Sequencing was done on a sample of PBMCs. The receptors were gathered from a young woman with multiple sclerosis. Each CDR3 is given with its conserved first and last residue. The order of the fields is D gene, V gene, J gene, clone size, CDR3 DNA, CDR3 protein. The D gene is left open where the match is weak. The size field is filled for only some rows; it gives once, few, many or a size class.

>TRBD1|TRBV11-2|TRBJ2-5|NA
TGTGCCAGCAGCCCACAGGGGGCCGGGGAGACCCAGTACTTC
CASSPQGAGETQYF
>TRBD1|TRBV9|TRBJ2-2|many
TGTGCCAGCAGCAGGACAGGGACCGGGGAGCTGTTTTTT
CASSRTGTGELFF
>TRBD2|TRBV3-1|TRBJ2-3|once
TGTGCCAGCAGCCAAACTAGCGGGAGGGCAGATACGCAGTATTTT
CASSQTSGRADTQYF
>TRBD1|TRBV20-1|TRBJ2-7|many
TGCAGTGCTAGCGGGAGTGGGACAGGGGCCTACGAGCAGTACTTC
CSASGSGTGAYEQYF
>NA|TRBV3-1|TRBJ2-1|many
TGTGCCAGCCCCCTCGGGTCCGAGGATGAGCAGTTCTTC
CASPLGSEDEQFF
>NA|TRBV4-1|TRBJ2-7|many
TGCGCCAGCAGCCAAGTGATCTCGGTTAGCTCCTACGAGCAGTACTTC
CASSQVISVSSYEQYF
>NA|TRBV6-1|TRBJ2-3|many
TGTGCCAGCAGTACGGACAGAGATACGCAGTATTTT
CASSTDRDTQYF
>TRBD1|TRBV5-1|TRBJ1-1|many
TGCGCCAGCAGCTACGGACAGGGCAAGTCTGAAGCTTTCTTT
CASSYGQGKSEAFF
>NA|TRBV20-1|TRBJ1-2|many
TGCAGTGCTGCTGACCATAGGCACCCTACCTATGGCTACACCTTC
CSAADHRHPTYGYTF
>NA|TRBV5-1|TRBJ2-1|many
TGCGCCAGCAGCTTCGAGGGAGGCAATGAGCAGTTCTTC
CASSFEGGNEQFF
>NA|TRBV11-2|TRBJ2-3|many
TGTGCCAGCAGCCAGCCGGGGCTCGGATTT
CASSQPGLGF
>TRBD2|TRBV20-1|TRBJ2-7|many
TGCAGTGCTATCTCACTAGCGGGAGGATCCTACGAGCAGTACTTC
CSAISLAGGSYEQYF
>NA|TRBV7-9|TRBJ2-1|many
TGTGCCAGCAGCTTAGGTGGGACTGAGCAGTTCTTC
CASSLGGTEQFF
>TRBD2|TRBV7-2|TRBJ2-7|many
TGTGCCAGCAGCTTAGGCCGGGAGGCCTACGAGCAGTACTTC
CASSLGREAYEQYF
>NA|TRBV18|TRBJ2-5|many
TGTGCCAGCTCACAGGAGGGCTCCTCGGAGACCCAGTACTTC
CASSQEGSSETQYF
>NA|TRBV10-3|TRBJ1-1|many
TGTGCCATCAGGGAAATTGAGGCCCTGAACACTGAAGCTTTCTTT
CAIREIEALNTEAFF
>TRBD1|TRBV20-1|TRBJ1-4|many
TGCAGTGCCCCCGACAGGGGCCCTTTAAATGAAAAACTGTTTTTT
CSAPDRGPLNEKLFF
>TRBD1|TRBV10-3|TRBJ1-1|many
TGTGCCATCAGTGAGATGGACAGGGGGAGCACTGAAGCTTTCTTT
CAISEMDRGSTEAFF
>TRBD2|TRBV7-2|TRBJ2-3|many
TGTGCCAGCAGCCAAACTAGCGGGAACACAGATACGCAGTATTTT
CASSQTSGNTDTQYF
>NA|TRBV20-1|TRBJ2-1|many
TGCAGTGCTAGAGACGTAAAAAGCGCGAGCTCCTACAATGAGCAGTTCTTC
CSARDVKSASSYNEQFF
>TRBD2|TRBV25-1|TRBJ2-1|many
TGTGCCAGCAGTGAAGAAAGGGGCGGGAGTAGGGATGAGCAGTTCTTC
CASSEERGGSRDEQFF
>NA|TRBV20-1|TRBJ2-3|many
TGCAGTGCTAGTCCGCGGGACATCACAGATACGCAGTATTTT
CSASPRDITDTQYF
>TRBD1|TRBV6-5|TRBJ1-1|many
TGTGCCACCAAACAGGGGGTGATTAAGACGAACACTGAAGCTTTCTTT
CATKQGVIKTNTEAFF
>NA|TRBV6-1|TRBJ2-3|many
TGTGCCAGCCGAGAGGACAGAAGCACAGATACGCAGTATTTT
CASREDRSTDTQYF
>TRBD1|TRBV5-1|TRBJ2-1|many
TGCGCCAGCAGCCAATTGACAGGGAGCGATGAGCAGTTCTTC
CASSQLTGSDEQFF
>NA|TRBV7-2|TRBJ1-1|many
TGTGCCAGCAGCTTAAAGGCAGCACTTGAAGCTTTCTTT
CASSLKAALEAFF
>NA|TRBV7-2|TRBJ2-1|many
TGTGCCAGCAGCTCCCCGAGCTCCTACAATGAGCAGTTCTTC
CASSSPSSYNEQFF
>NA|TRBV20-1|TRBJ1-5|many
TGCAGTGCTAGAGATTGGTTTGGGGCAGGGGATCAGCCCCAGCATTTT
CSARDWFGAGDQPQHF
>TRBD1|TRBV20-1|TRBJ2-1|many
TGCAGTGCGACAACAGGGGCCGTCTCCTACAATGAGCAGTTCTTC
CSATTGAVSYNEQFF
>NA|TRBV2|TRBJ2-1|many
TGTGCCAGCGGGGAGCTCGAACAGTTCTTC
CASGELEQFF
>TRBD1|TRBV20-1|TRBJ2-2|many
TGCAGTGTTCGAGACAGGGGCAACACCGGGGAGCTGTTTTTT
CSVRDRGNTGELFF
>NA|TRBV6-5|TRBJ1-5|many
TGTGCCAGCAAATATGGACCCAATCAGCCCCAGCATTTT
CASKYGPNQPQHF
>NA|TRBV12-2|TRBJ1-2|few
TGTGCAAGTCGCTCGTTCGCTACCAGGGGCCCCTGGGGAGACTATGGCTACACCTTC
CASRSFATRGPWGDYGYTF
>NA|TRBV7-8|TRBJ1-1|many
TGTGCCAGCAGCCCAGGTGGGCCCCAAGGGTATGAGAACACTGAAGCTTTCTTT
CASSPGGPQGYENTEAFF
>NA|TRBV5-1|TRBJ2-1|many
TGCGCCAGCAGCATGGACCGGGACGGTGAGCAGTTCTTC
CASSMDRDGEQFF
>NA|TRBV12-3/TRBV12-4|TRBJ1-4|many
TGTGCCAGCAGTTCGACTGATGCAACTAATGAAAAACTGTTTTTT
CASSSTDATNEKLFF
>NA|TRBV20-1|TRBJ1-1|many
TGCAGTGCACCCGGTAATCCGAGGAACACTGAAGCTTTCTTT
CSAPGNPRNTEAFF
>TRBD2|TRBV5-4|TRBJ2-7|many
TGTGCCAGCAGCTTGGTCGGGAGGGAAGGAGGCGAGCAGTACTTC
CASSLVGREGGEQYF
>TRBD2|TRBV28|TRBJ2-5|many
TGTGCCAGCAGTGTCCAGCGGGAGGAAGGAGAGACCCAGTACTTC
CASSVQREEGETQYF
>TRBD2|TRBV20-1|TRBJ2-1|many
TGCAGTGCCCCGCAAACGGTAGCGGGAGTGGAGCAGTTCTTC
CSAPQTVAGVEQFF
>NA|TRBV28|TRBJ2-7|many
TGTGCCAGCAGTTTCAATCGATTACGCGAGCAGTACTTC
CASSFNRLREQYF
>TRBD2|TRBV29-1|TRBJ2-1|many
TGCAGCGCGTTTAGCGCTGCGTATGGACTAGCGGGAGTGGAGGAAAATGAGCAGTTCTTC
CSAFSAAYGLAGVEENEQFF
>NA|TRBV5-1|TRBJ1-2|many
TGCGCCAGCAGCTTCTCGTCGGTAGGGGCGTCATCCTCCTATGGCTACACCTTC
CASSFSSVGASSSYGYTF
>NA|TRBV7-2|TRBJ2-7|many
TGTGCCAGCAGCTTGTCTGGTAGCGGAGTTCCTCCCTACGAGCAGTACTTC
CASSLSGSGVPPYEQYF